The 21 T cell receptor beta chains presented below share a single source sample, sequenced in a study of T cell responses to AZD1222 COVID-19 vaccine. Using immunoSEQ multiplex PCR, the repertoire was profiled, and TCRdb retains in-frame clones only, with some absent. The sample holds 120,000 to 150,000 clones, around 88% seen once. The source was peripheral blood, collected on day 0 of AZD1222 vaccination. Receptor source: an adult in good health.

The rearrangement links TRBV7-2 to TRBJ2-2; a weak D match, TRBD2 (5 bases). This CDR3 region has 12 residues. Trimming left V 3 bases short and J 7 bases short, with 6 bases between. Germline CDR1 is SGHTA and CDR2 is FQGNSA. The CDR3 coding sequence is TGTGCCAGCAGCTTTAGCGTCGGGGAGCTGTTTTTT. This codes for CASSFSVGELFF. Drawing the rest from reference TRBV7-2 and TRBJ2-2, the complete variable domain is GAGVSQSPSNKVTEKGKDVELRCDPISGHTALYWYRQSLGQGLEFLIYFQGNSAPDKSGLPSDRFSAERTGGSVSTLTIQRTQQEDSAVYLCASSFSVGELFFGEGSRLTVL.

V is TRBV27 and J is TRBJ1-2, with a possible D match to TRBD1 (6 bases). Germline assignment: CDR1 MNHEY and CDR2 SMNVEV (reference sequence). Trimming cost V 0 bases and J 7 bases, with 12 bases left between them. The CDR3 has 14 residues. DNA for the CDR3: TGTGCCAGCAGTTTATCGCAGGGGTGGGGTGGCTACACCTTC. Its translation: CASSLSQGWGGYTF.

CDR3 DNA sequence: TGTGCCAGCAGTTCGCAGATTAACACTGAAGCTTTCTTT. The encoded protein is CASSSQINTEAFF. V usage is TRBV6-5 and J usage is TRBJ1-1; no firm D call. There are 13 residues in the CDR3. The germline gives CDR1 MNHEY, CDR2 SVGAGI. The V end was cut by 4 bases, the J end by 2 bases, with 8 bases between.

This clone was seen a single time. The gene calls are TRBV10-3 and TRBJ1-2, with D perhaps TRBD1 (6 bases). This CDR3 contains 13 residues. The ends were cut back, 6 bases at V and 8 bases at J, with 16 bases in the middle. Germline assignment: CDR1 ENHRY and CDR2 SYGVKD. CDR3 sequence (DNA): TGTGCCATCAGGTACATGGGGGCTGGCGGCTACACCTTC. This translates into CAIRYMGAGGYTF.

The chain combines TRBV5-1 with TRBJ2-1; D may correspond to TRBD1 or TRBD2 (6 bases each). Between the trimmed V and J ends, which lost 6 bases and 9 bases, there was a span of 22 bases. The CDR3 is 15 residues long. Germline V gene lookup returns CDR1 SGHRS and CDR2 YFSETQ. CDR3 residues: CASTDPGAPAGEQFF. CDR3 bases: TGCGCCAGCACCGACCCGGGGGCGCCGGCGGGTGAGCAGTTCTTC.

The CDR3 coding sequence is TGTGCCAGCAAAGGACAGATCTCTGGGGCCAACGTCCTGACTTTC. Translating it yields CASKGQISGANVLTF. This rearrangement joins TRBV2 to TRBJ2-6, with D possibly matching TRBD1 (6 bases). Germline V gives CDR1 SNHLY, CDR2 FYNNEI. The CDR3 runs to 15 residues. Between the trimmed V and J ends, which lost 7 bases and 0 bases, there was a span of 10 bases.

This clone has a single count. The gene calls are TRBV5-4 and TRBJ2-2; a possible D gene is TRBD1 (7 bases). The ends were cut back, 0 bases at V and 8 bases at J, with 11 bases in the middle. CDR1 and CDR2 (germline): SGHNT, YYREEE (reference sequence). This CDR3 is 14 amino acids long. The CDR3 is CASSLETGRGELFF. DNA for the CDR3: TGTGCCAGCAGCTTGGAGACAGGGAGGGGGGAGCTGTTTTTT.

V is TRBV29-1 and J is TRBJ1-5; D might be TRBD1 (5 bases). Looked up from germline, CDR1 is SQVTM and CDR2 is ANQGSEA. This CDR3 contains 13 residues. The V and J ends lost 7 bases and 4 bases respectively, with 14 bases between them. The CDR3 DNA reads TGCAGCGCAACAACCGACAGTAATCAGCCCCAGCATTTT. Its protein is CSATTDSNQPQHF.

A remark on this clone: The same CDR3 also results from other DNA sequences found in this sample. This chain connects TRBV7-2 to TRBJ1-3; possible D gene TRBD1, 6 bases. The germline CDR1 and CDR2 sequences are SGHTA and FQGNSA. This CDR3 has 15 amino acids. V was clipped by 0 bases and J by 4 bases, with 10 bases between them. Here the CDR3 DNA reads TGTGCCAGCAGCTTAGCGCGGGGGGGCGGAAACACCATATATTTT. Protein sequence: CASSLARGGGNTIYF.

The chain is built from TRBV11-2 and TRBJ2-3; D unresolved. The V end was cut by 3 bases, the J end by 4 bases, with 8 bases between. The CDR3 contains 13 residues. From germline, CDR1 is SGHAT and CDR2 FQNNGV. CDR3 DNA sequence: TGTGCCAGCAGCTTCAGCCCCCCAGATACGCAGTATTTT. This translates into CASSFSPPDTQYF.

The chain combines TRBV6-5 with TRBJ2-5, with 15 nucleotides matching TRBD2. This CDR3 region has 16 residues. V was clipped by 2 bases and J by 5 bases; unmatched bases: 3. CDR1 and CDR2 (germline): MNHEY, SVGAGI. CDR3 nucleotide sequence: TGTGCCAGCAGTTACCAGGGACTAGCGGGGGGCGAGACCCAGTACTTC. Protein product: CASSYQGLAGGETQYF.

This rearrangement joins TRBV18 to TRBJ2-7; D not certain. V shed 3 bases and J shed 4 bases, with 10 bases lying between them. CDR1 KGHSH and CDR2 LQKENI come from the germline V gene. There are 13 residues in the CDR3. CDR3 nucleotide sequence: TGTGCCAGCTCACCGGCCCCAGATTACGAGCAGTACTTC. Encoded protein: CASSPAPDYEQYF.

CDR3 sequence (DNA): TGTGCCAGCAGAGCCGACCGGGCCTTGAACACCGGGGAGCTGTTTTTT. It is translated as CASRADRALNTGELFF. The rearrangement uses TRBV2 and TRBJ2-2; no definite D call. Germline V gives CDR1 SNHLY, CDR2 FYNNEI. The CDR3 runs 16 residues. Trimming stripped 6 bases from V and 1 base from J, with 15 bases between.

V is TRBV6-5 and J is TRBJ2-3; a weak D match, TRBD2 (6 bases). The CDR3 runs to 15 residues. CDR1 and CDR2 (germline): MNHEY, SVGAGI. V lost 0 bases, J lost 3 bases, and 10 bases lay in between. The CDR3 loop reads CASSYSGGWTDTQYF. In DNA form, the CDR3 reads TGTGCCAGCAGTTACTCCGGGGGATGGACAGATACGCAGTATTTT.

V is TRBV21-1 and J is TRBJ1-5; TRBD1, the table's D call, was not compared with the DNA. TRBV21-1 is shown as a pseudogene. This CDR3 spans 14 amino acids. CDR3 coding DNA: TGTGCCAGCAGCAAAATCAGGGGGCAACAGCCCCAGCATTTT. Translation gives CASSKIRGQQPQHF.

V gene TRBV30 combines with J gene TRBJ1-5; D unresolved. The CDR3 is made up of 15 amino acids. V was clipped by 3 bases and J by 1 base, with 13 bases between them. Per the germline V gene, CDR1 is GTSNPN and CDR2 is SVGIG (reference sequence). The CDR3 is CAWSPRGWSNQPQHF. DNA of the CDR3: TGTGCCTGGAGCCCCAGAGGCTGGAGCAATCAGCCCCAGCATTTT.

J is TRBJ1-2 and V is TRBV6-2 or TRBV6-3; TRBD1 might be the D (5 bases). Germline CDR1 reads MNHEY; CDR2 reads SVGEGT. The CDR3 consists of 14 residues. The V and J ends lost 0 bases and 4 bases respectively, with 9 bases between them. The CDR3 DNA sequence: TGTGCCAGCAGTTACTCCTCAGGGCGCTATGGCTACACCTTC. This encodes CASSYSSGRYGYTF.

The chain combines TRBV9 with TRBJ1-4, with 7 bases aligning to TRBD1. The CDR3 runs to 16 residues. CDR1 is SGDLS, CDR2 YYNGEE, per germline. V lost 0 bases, J lost 1 base, and 3 bases stayed unmatched. The CDR3 region has the DNA TGTGCCAGCAGCGTAGCAGGGGGTTTAACTAATGAAAAACTGTTTTTT. Translated: CASSVAGGLTNEKLFF. The variable domain in full, with the rest retrieved from reference TRBV9 and TRBJ1-4, is DSGVTQTPKHLITATGQRVTLRCSPRSGDLSVYWYQQSLDQGLQFLIQYYNGEERAKGNILERFSAQQFPDLHSELNLSSLELGDSALYFCASSVAGGLTNEKLFFGSGTQLSVL.

In DNA, the CDR3 is TGTGCCAGCAGCAAAGACGTGGAGGATGGCTACACCTTC. Its protein is CASSKDVEDGYTF. The genes are TRBV21-1 and TRBJ1-2. TRBV21-1 is designated a pseudogene. The CDR3 contains 13 residues.

This clone appeared once. V is TRBV2 and J is TRBJ1-4, with D perhaps TRBD1 (6 bases). The CDR3 is 14 residues long. V was trimmed by 6 bases and J by 1 base, leaving 9 bases between them. Germline-derived CDR1 and CDR2 are SNHLY and FYNNEI. The CDR3: CASSEDRTNEKLFF. CDR3 coding DNA: TGTGCCAGCAGCGAGGACAGAACTAATGAAAAACTGTTTTTT.

This chain uses TRBV7-9 with TRBJ1-4; TRBD1 is a possible D gene (5 bases). The CDR3 runs to 15 residues. Trimming stripped 5 bases from V and 8 bases from J, with 18 bases between. The germline V gene encodes CDR1 SEHNR and CDR2 FQNEAQ (reference sequence). CDR3 coding DNA: TGTGCCAGCAGCCCTTCATATGGGGCGGGGGAAAAACTGTTTTTT. It yields the protein CASSPSYGAGEKLFF.